This T cell receptor beta chain stems from a study of graft-versus-host responses after intestinal transplantation. Study-wide points: There were GvH clones found in recipient marrow, and some of them appeared first in ileum or blood.

Germline V gene data show CDR1 as MDHEN and CDR2 as SYDVKM. V shed 3 bases, J shed 5 bases, and the junction held 5 bases outside the gene matches. CDR3 length equals 16 residues. To note about this clone: Its antigen is undetermined.

Clones were sequenced by immunoSEQ multiplex PCR, and TCRdb holds only the in-frame ones, with some missing. The sample holds roughly 100,000 clones, roughly 91% seen once. The sample was unstimulated CD4+ T cells sorted from spleen or lymph node cells, taken before transplant. This clonotype was sampled from a human donor who was the organ donor for an intestinal transplant. The V gene is TRBV28, the J gene TRBJ1-4, with 11 bases lining up with TRBD1. For the CDR3, the DNA is TGTGCCAGCAGTTTCGCGGGACAGGGGGGGAATGAAAAACTGTTTTTT. Protein sequence: CASSFAGQGGNEKLFF.